Sequencing of this T cell receptor beta chain was carried out in a study of human T cells and chemical hapten exposure. TCRdb ran MiXCR on the RACE reads and lists one entry per CDR3 protein. Of about 260,000 distinct CDR3 sequences listed, approximately 8.6% are singletons. Time point here: pre-sensitization, week 0. Treatment of the sample: therapeutic diphenylcyclopropenone sensitization with weekly scalp DPC. With 7 bases removed from V and 7 bases from J, the gap between germline ends came to 7 bases. The germline CDR1 and CDR2 sequences are SNHLY and FYNNEI. This CDR3 is built from 11 residues. V and J are TRBV2 and TRBJ2-2, with D uncertain. Specimen: whole blood, collected in connection with sensitization to the hapten diphenylcyclopropenone (DPC). This TCR derives from a woman aged 40 to 50 with alopecia areata. Some clones in this sample may be carry-over from other donors' samples. The CDR3 region has the DNA TGTGCCAGCACTAGAAGCGGGGAGCTGTTTTTT. Its translation is CASTRSGELFF. Filled out from reference TRBV2 and TRBJ2-2, the complete variable domain reads EPEVTQTPSHQVTQMGQEVILRCVPISNHLYFYWYRQILGQKVEFLVSFYNNEISEKSEIFDDQFSVERPDGSNFTLKIRSTKLEDSAMYFCASTRSGELFFGEGSRLTVL.